This T cell receptor (beta chain) comes out of a study of spatial heterogeneity in lung cancer. Across the whole study: Detection consistently yielded more beta chains than alpha chains. Study-level results: Ubiquitous expanded tumor TCRs were seen in blood more at resection than at follow-up.

Time point: sample taken at primary tumor resection. Researchers sequenced whole RNA taken from tumor, nontumor lung or frozen PBMC without sorting. Patients with untreated early-stage non-small cell lung cancer, numbering some 72, were the donors. The CDR3 extends over 16 amino acids. Germline trimming cut 3 bases from V and 2 bases from J; bases unmatched to any gene: 7. Looked up from germline, CDR1 is KGHSH and CDR2 is LQKENI. As to this clonotype: Its antigen is as yet unknown.

Every TCR cDNA molecule bore a unique molecular identifier. TCRdb re-called the 5' RACE reads through MiXCR, storing one row per CDR3 protein. This sample has approximately 40,000 distinct CDR3 sequences, with around 5.2% found just once. This receptor was obtained from a female donor with early-stage non-small cell lung cancer. The chain employs TRBV18 and TRBJ2-5; TRBD2 matches at 9 bases. The specimen was PBMCs, collected at surgery. Here the CDR3 reads CASSPRLAGLQETQYF. Written as DNA, the CDR3 is TGTGCCAGCTCACCTCGGCTAGCGGGGTTACAAGAGACCCAGTACTTC.